The 26 T cell receptor beta chains below come from one sample, sequenced in a study of blood T cell repertoires in COVID-19. The assay was immunoSEQ multiplex PCR, and TCRdb's table has in-frame clones only and misses some. The data hold approximately 250,000 clones, with 75% to 90% observed a single time. The source material was peripheral blood. These receptor sequences come from a man aged 30-40 years with active or convalescent COVID-19.

The chain links TRBV5-5 to TRBJ1-1; D gene uncertain. Trimming removed 0 bases at V and 0 bases at J, with 12 bases between. CDR3 length equals 16 residues. Per the germline V gene, CDR1 is SGHKS and CDR2 is YYEKEE (reference sequence). In DNA, the CDR3 is TGTGCCAGCAGCTTGGTAGGAGACCTCATGAACACTGAAGCTTTCTTT. Amino acid sequence: CASSLVGDLMNTEAFF.

The chain links TRBV4-3 to TRBJ1-6; weak D call: TRBD1 (6 bases). The CDR3 runs to 19 residues. Germline CDR1 LGHNA, CDR2 YSLEER. The V end lost 2 bases, the J end lost 7 bases, and 24 bases lay between the germline ends. Here the CDR3 reads CASSQSIPNGQRANSPLHF. For the CDR3, the DNA is TGCGCCAGCAGCCAATCTATTCCGAATGGACAGCGCGCAAATTCACCCCTCCACTTT.

V gene TRBV10-1 combines with J gene TRBJ1-1; TRBD1 is a possible D gene (5 bases). Trimming stripped 6 bases from V and 1 base from J, with 9 bases between. CDR1 is WNHNN, CDR2 SYGVQD, per germline (reference sequence). This CDR3 region has 13 residues. The CDR3 DNA reads as TGCGCCAGCAGGGCGACAGCGAACACTGAAGCTTTCTTT. This gives the protein CASRATANTEAFF.

In nucleotides, the CDR3 is TGCAGCGTGCCTACAGGGGGACTTTATGGCTACACCTTC. It translates to CSVPTGGLYGYTF. The genes are TRBV29-1 and TRBJ1-2, with 8 bases matching TRBD1. The germline V gene has CDR1 SQVTM and CDR2 ANQGSEA. J lost 5 bases, V lost 6 bases, and 8 bases had no gene match. The length of the CDR3 is 13 residues.

This rearrangement joins TRBV5-1 to TRBJ1-4; unclear D gene. From germline, CDR1 is SGHRS and CDR2 YFSETQ. The CDR3 runs to 16 residues. V dropped 0 bases and J dropped 5 bases, with 14 bases sitting between them. The CDR3, as DNA: TGCGCCAGCAGCTTGGTTCCGGCAGGCAGAAATGAAAAACTGTTTTTT. This encodes CASSLVPAGRNEKLFF.

This clone was detected ten times or more. The chain uses TRBV4-3 and TRBJ2-1; D might be TRBD2 (6 bases). From germline, CDR1 is LGHNA and CDR2 YSLEER. This CDR3 is 17 amino acids long. Trimming took off 5 bases at V and 5 bases at J, with 22 bases between the two ends. CDR3 in amino acids: CASSSSGTRGLHNEQFF. DNA of the CDR3: TGCGCCAGCAGCTCAAGCGGTACGCGGGGTTTGCACAATGAGCAGTTCTTC.

The rearrangement links TRBV27 to TRBJ2-3, with 11 bases fitting TRBD1. CDR3 size: 12 residues. V trimming: 6 bases; J trimming: 10 bases; junction bases outside the gene matches: 3. The germline V gene has CDR1 MNHEY and CDR2 SMNVEV (reference sequence). Here the CDR3 reads CASSPGQGAQYF. Here the CDR3 DNA reads TGTGCCAGCAGCCCGGGACAGGGGGCGCAGTATTTT.

V usage is TRBV3-1 (or the pseudogene TRBV3-2) and J usage is TRBJ1-3, with 7 bases that match TRBD1. CDR1 is LGHDT, CDR2 YNNKEL, per germline (reference sequence). This CDR3 region has 19 residues. Germline trimming cut 4 bases from V and 0 bases from J; bases unmatched to any gene: 15. The CDR3 region is CASSPRTGWDKNSGNTIYF. CDR3 in DNA: TGTGCCAGCAGCCCCCGGACAGGCTGGGACAAGAACTCTGGAAACACCATATATTTT.

V usage is TRBV7-2 and J usage is TRBJ2-7; possible D gene TRBD1, 6 bases. The CDR3 loop spans 14 amino acids. V lost 3 bases and J lost 7, with 16 bases in between. Germline values: CDR1 SGHTA, CDR2 FQGNSA. CDR3 protein: CASSFPGSQGEQYF. CDR3 DNA: TGTGCCAGCAGCTTTCCGGGATCTCAGGGGGAGCAGTACTTC.

The CDR3 DNA follows: TGTGCCAGCCACGCGAGGGAAAGCTCTAACTATGGCTACACCTTC. Translating it yields CASHARESSNYGYTF. The gene calls are TRBV6-5 and TRBJ1-2; D unclear. This CDR3 comprises 15 residues. The V gene's germline CDR1 is MNHEY and CDR2 SVGAGI. V lost 8 bases, J lost 0 bases, and 16 bases lay in between.

The J gene is TRBJ2-3, the V gene TRBV27, with D tentatively TRBD1 (5 bases). Germline CDR1 MNHEY, CDR2 SMNVEV (reference sequence). The CDR3 totals 15 residues. V lost 3 bases and J lost 0, with 10 bases in between. CDR3 region: CASSFGHPSTDTQYF. CDR3 coding DNA: TGTGCCAGCAGTTTTGGACATCCTAGCACAGATACGCAGTATTTT.

This chain joins TRBV6-5 and TRBJ1-5; maybe TRBD1 (5 bases). This CDR3 region has 13 residues. The ends were cut back, 6 bases at V and 4 bases at J, with 10 bases in the middle. The germline V gene has CDR1 MNHEY and CDR2 SVGAGI. DNA of the CDR3: TGTGCCAGCAGCTGGGGCTCTAATCAGCCCCAGCATTTT. The encoded protein is CASSWGSNQPQHF.

V usage is TRBV6-6 and J usage is TRBJ2-3; the D is unclear. Per germline, CDR1 MNHNY and CDR2 SVGAGI (reference sequence). V gave up 8 bases and J gave up 2 bases, with 14 bases separating them. The CDR3 has 14 amino acids. CDR3 in amino acids: CASRLTKTTDTQYF. CDR3 coding DNA: TGTGCCAGCCGACTCACGAAAACCACAGATACGCAGTATTTT.

The chain joins TRBV21-1 to TRBJ1-6; whether TRBD1, the table's D call, matches the DNA was not checked. TRBV21-1 constitutes a pseudogene. The CDR3 has 17 residues. The CDR3 nucleotides read TGTGCCAGCAGCAAAATTGGTCAGGGCTGCTATAATTCACCCCTCCACTTT. Its protein product is CASSKIGQGCYNSPLHF.

The chain couples TRBV21-1 to TRBJ2-7; the table gives TRBD1 as D, unverified against the DNA. TRBV21-1 is reported as a pseudogene. The CDR3 runs to 12 residues. CDR3 nucleotide sequence: TGTGCCGGGGTGGCGGACAACTACGAGCAGTACTTC. Translation: CAGVADNYEQYF.

The genes are TRBV3-1 (or the pseudogene TRBV3-2) and TRBJ1-5; D not certain. Trimming took 4 bases from V and 6 from J, leaving 10 bases between them. The CDR3 is 13 residues long. The germline V gene encodes CDR1 LGHDT and CDR2 YNNKEL (reference sequence). CDR3 loop: CASSPPRGQPQHF. CDR3 bases: TGTGCCAGCAGCCCCCCACGCGGTCAGCCCCAGCATTTT.

This clone was counted once. The J gene is TRBJ2-1, the V gene TRBV7-8; 16 nucleotides align to TRBD2. Germline V gives CDR1 SGHVS, CDR2 FQNEAQ. This CDR3 has 17 amino acids. The V gene end was trimmed by 5 bases and the J gene end by 8 bases; junction bases not matched to a gene: 9. DNA for the CDR3: TGTGCCAGCAGCCCGGATGGGACTAGCGGGGGGGCGGATGAGCAGTTCTTC. Its protein product is CASSPDGTSGGADEQFF.

This chain uses TRBV18 with TRBJ1-1; TRBD1 matches 9 bases. After removal of 2 bases from V and 11 bases from J, the junction contained 6 bases not matched to a gene. Germline V gene data show CDR1 as KGHSH and CDR2 as LQKENI. The CDR3 loop spans 13 amino acids. DNA for the CDR3: TGTGCCAGCTCACCAATAGGACAGGGGACGGCTTTCTTT. This encodes CASSPIGQGTAFF.

This clone has only one observation. The CDR3 sequence: CASTISGGEDEQYF. In DNA form, the CDR3 reads TGTGCCAGCACCATCTCAGGGGGCGAGGACGAGCAGTACTTC. V gene TRBV28 combines with J gene TRBJ2-7, with 8 nucleotides matching TRBD1. The V segment lost 7 bases and the J segment 5 bases; nucleotides outside the gene matches: 10. Germline values: CDR1 MDHEN, CDR2 SYDVKM. The CDR3 runs to 14 residues.

The chain employs TRBV19 and TRBJ1-6; 8 bases are shared with TRBD1. Looked up from germline, CDR1 is LNHDA and CDR2 is SQIVND (reference sequence). The CDR3 sequence is 14 residues long. J was trimmed by 7 bases and V by 5 bases; bases with no gene match: 4. CDR3 coding DNA: TGTGCCAGTAGTGACCGGGACAGGAATTCACCCCTCCACTTT. This codes for CASSDRDRNSPLHF.

This chain joins TRBV2 and TRBJ1-1, with 7 bases aligning to TRBD1. The CDR3 consists of 18 residues. V lost 2 bases to trimming and J lost 0 bases; unmatched junction nucleotides: 12. The germline V gene encodes CDR1 SNHLY and CDR2 FYNNEI. The CDR3 DNA sequence: TGTGCCAGCAGTGAACTGAGTCAGGGGGAGGTCGTGAACACTGAAGCTTTCTTT. It codes for CASSELSQGEVVNTEAFF.

The chain employs TRBV4-1 and TRBJ2-7, with 13 bases that match TRBD2. The CDR3 spans 16 residues. The V and J ends lost 0 bases and 3 bases, in that order; junction bases with no gene match: 2. CDR1 is MGHRA, CDR2 YSYEKL, per germline. The CDR3 sequence is CASSQDRTSGGYEQYF. The CDR3 nucleotides are TGCGCCAGCAGCCAAGACAGGACTAGCGGGGGCTACGAGCAGTACTTC.

This sequence joins TRBV2 and TRBJ1-1; no reliable D call. This CDR3 is 11 amino acids long. CDR1 is SNHLY, CDR2 FYNNEI, per germline. Trimming took off 6 bases at V and 10 bases at J, with 12 bases between the two ends. The CDR3 DNA reads TGTGCCAGCAGAGGCAGGTACGGAGCTTTCTTT. This codes for CASRGRYGAFF.

This sequence joins TRBV6-5 and TRBJ1-5; maybe TRBD1 (5 bases). Germline V gives CDR1 MNHEY, CDR2 SVGAGI. V was clipped by 6 bases and J by 3 bases, with 15 bases between them. The CDR3 has 15 residues. CDR3 protein: CASSARGVVNQPQHF. CDR3 bases: TGTGCCAGCAGCGCCCGGGGGGTAGTCAATCAGCCCCAGCATTTT.

J is TRBJ1-6 and V is TRBV6-6; 9 bases fit TRBD1. With V trimmed by 5 bases and J by 1 base, 6 bases remained unmatched. Germline values: CDR1 MNHNY, CDR2 SVGAGI (reference sequence). There are 17 residues in the CDR3. CDR3 amino acids: CASSPRTGVSYNSPLHF. The CDR3 region has the DNA TGTGCCAGCAGTCCCCGGACAGGGGTTTCCTATAATTCACCCCTCCACTTT.

The chain is built from TRBV6-4 and TRBJ1-5; possible D gene TRBD1, 5 bases. From germline, CDR1 is MRHNA and CDR2 SNTAGT. The CDR3 sequence is 13 residues long. Between the trimmed V and J ends, which lost 5 bases and 4 bases, there was a span of 9 bases. The CDR3 protein is CASSQGANQPQHF. Written as DNA, the CDR3 is TGTGCCAGCAGTCAAGGGGCTAATCAGCCCCAGCATTTT.